The subject of this entry is one T cell receptor beta chain. Its specificity is unknown. A multiplex PCR was run with 60 Vbeta primers and 13 Jbeta primers. Generated by immunoSEQ multiplex PCR, the TCRdb table keeps only in-frame clones and is missing some. Here the sample spans tens of thousands of clones, around 90% being singletons. These data belong to a study of cytomegalovirus exposure and HLA in healthy donors. Study results and caveats: According to a later analysis, most TCR beta chains associated with CMV appeared HLA-restricted.

This CDR3 spans 14 amino acids. J gave up 8 bases and V 6 bases, and 3 bases lay outside the gene matches. The germline CDR1 and CDR2 sequences are LGHNA and YNFKEQ. Material: PBMCs. The rearrangement uses TRBV4-2 and TRBJ2-1; 14 bases fit TRBD2. The receptor was derived from a man between 25 and 39 years old in good health and CMV-seropositive. The CDR3 nucleotides read TGTGCCAGCAGGGGACTAGCGGGAGCATATGAGCAGTTCTTC. Translation gives CASRGLAGAYEQFF.